This record concerns one TCR beta chain sequence. Its antigen is undetermined. Germline CDR1 is DFQATT and CDR2 is SNEGSKA (reference sequence). The CDR3 is 15 residues long. J was trimmed by 7 bases and V by 1 base; bases with no gene match: 6. The record originates from a study of CD8 T cells in ankylosing spondylitis. Study-level points and caveats: With a CD8+ phenotype, disease-linked clones were relatively rare in peripheral blood. Clones linked to disease were reported to show significant enrichment in matched ankylosing spondylitis synovial fluid. Some motif variants had been reported before (in reactive arthritis synovial fluid and blood). One TCR beta motif, made up of 7 or 8 highly homologous variants, appeared characteristic of ankylosing spondylitis blood.

By quantitative 5'-RACE with molecular barcodes, the TCR beta libraries were made. TCRdb re-called the 5' RACE reads through MiXCR, storing one row per CDR3 protein. The sample carries roughly 700,000 distinct CDR3 sequences, around 20% recorded once. The receptor comes from a male donor with ankylosing spondylitis. Sequencing used blood, either unsorted or a sorted T cell fraction (not recorded which). The chain has TRBV20-1 and TRBJ2-3; TRBD2 matches at 12 bases. The DNA of the CDR3 is TGCAGTGCTAGAGTCCTAGCGGGGGGGCGGCATACGCAGTATTTT. Its translation: CSARVLAGGRHTQYF.